This entry lists 14 T cell receptor beta chains sequenced from one sample in a study of type 1 regulatory T cells. TCRdb analysed the reads with MiXCR anew, one entry per CDR3 protein. In the table there are about 62,000 distinct CDR3 sequences, less than 70% of which are singletons. No antigen has been assigned to these receptors. The sequencing input was cultured non-Tr1 T cells, either the whole culture or a sorted T cell fraction (not recorded which). The receptors here all came from a human donor in good health.

The CDR3 reads CASSYRQFSGANVLTF. Here the CDR3 DNA reads TGTGCCAGCAGTTACCGACAGTTCTCTGGGGCCAACGTCCTGACTTTC. The rearrangement links TRBV6-5 to TRBJ2-6, with D possibly matching TRBD1 (5 bases). CDR3 size: 16 residues. CDR1 MNHEY and CDR2 SVGAGI come from the germline V gene. The ends were cut back, 2 bases at V and 0 bases at J, with 8 bases in the middle.

This clonotype showed up just a few times. This chain connects TRBV7-2 to TRBJ2-3, with D possibly matching TRBD1 (6 bases). The ends were cut back, 5 bases at V and 0 bases at J, with 18 bases in the middle. This CDR3 region has 17 residues. Looked up from germline, CDR1 is SGHTA and CDR2 is FQGNSA. The DNA of the CDR3 is TGTGCCAGCAGCCGCAGCCTCATACAGGGTAGCACAGATACGCAGTATTTT. It codes for CASSRSLIQGSTDTQYF.

The chain recombines TRBV30 with TRBJ1-3, with D possibly being TRBD1 (5 bases). The CDR3 is 15 amino acids. V was trimmed by 0 bases and J by 4 bases, leaving 13 bases between them. Germline CDR1 reads GTSNPN; CDR2 reads SVGIG (reference sequence). This CDR3 is CAWSVPGLSGNTIYF. CDR3 DNA: TGTGCCTGGAGTGTTCCGGGACTTTCGGGAAACACCATATATTTT.

The CDR3 DNA reads TGCGCCAGCAGCTCGGACCCCGGCACAGATACGCAGTATTTT. It encodes CASSSDPGTDTQYF. The chain employs TRBV5-1 and TRBJ2-3, with no clear D. The CDR3 spans 14 residues. Germline loops: CDR1 SGHRS, CDR2 YFSETQ. V was cut by 3 bases and J by 1 base, with 9 bases left in between. Full variable domain (remainder filled in from reference TRBV5-1 and TRBJ2-3): KAGVTQTPRYLIKTRGQQVTLSCSPISGHRSVSWYQQTPGQGLQFLFEYFSETQRNKGNFPGRFSGRQFSNSRSEMNVSTLELGDSALYLCASSSDPGTDTQYFGPGTRLTVL.

The chain is built from TRBV29-1 and TRBJ2-3; D unresolved. CDR3 length equals 11 residues. Per the germline V gene, CDR1 is SQVTM and CDR2 is ANQGSEA. V shed 7 bases and J shed 4 bases, with 9 bases lying between them. The CDR3 sequence: CSGYVSDTQYF. In DNA, the CDR3 is TGCAGCGGCTACGTTTCAGATACGCAGTATTTT.

In this sample, this clonotype turned up a few times. The chain has TRBV27 and TRBJ2-5; a weak D match, TRBD2 (6 bases). The germline V gene encodes CDR1 MNHEY and CDR2 SMNVEV (reference sequence). The CDR3 totals 15 residues. The ends were cut back, 8 bases at V and 1 base at J, with 17 bases in the middle. For the CDR3, the DNA is TGTGCCAGCTACCCTCGCCGGGGAGGCCAAGAGACCCAGTACTTC. Its protein product is CASYPRRGGQETQYF.

This clonotype is classed as medium-sized. This chain connects TRBV4-3 to TRBJ2-3, with TRBD2 identical over 8 bases. Germline V CDR1 and CDR2: LGHNA, YSLEER. This CDR3 comprises 17 residues. Trimming took 0 bases from V and 1 from J; bases not matched to a gene: 6. The chain's CDR3 is CASSQDASGSGTDTQYF. CDR3 nucleotide sequence: TGCGCCAGCAGCCAAGATGCGAGCGGGAGTGGCACAGATACGCAGTATTTT.

V is TRBV20-1 and J is TRBJ2-1, with D possibly TRBD2 on 5 matching bases. V dropped 3 bases and J dropped 5 bases, with 8 bases sitting between them. Per germline, CDR1 DFQATT and CDR2 SNEGSKA (reference sequence). The CDR3 runs to 12 residues. The CDR3 DNA is TGCAGTGCTAGCGAGGGCGACAATGAGCAGTTCTTC. Translating it yields CSASEGDNEQFF.

The chain has TRBV7-3 and TRBJ2-1, with 9 bases that match TRBD2. J lost 3 bases, V lost 3 bases, and 3 bases had no gene match. Germline-derived CDR1 and CDR2 are SGHTA and FQGTGA. The CDR3 contains 15 residues. CDR3 in DNA: TGTGCCAGCAGCTTCGGACTAGCGATCTACAATGAGCAGTTCTTC. Translated, it gives CASSFGLAIYNEQFF.

In its sample, this clonotype was seen a few times. The V call is TRBV18, the J call TRBJ2-5, with 9 bases identical to TRBD1. V was pared by 2 bases and J by 5 bases, with 6 bases of the junction left unmatched. The CDR3 consists of 15 residues. In germline, CDR1 is KGHSH, CDR2 LQKENI. CDR3 DNA: TGTGCCAGCTCACCAACACAGGGGGCAGGGGAGACCCAGTACTTC. Translation gives CASSPTQGAGETQYF.

This clonotype came up a few times. V is TRBV6-5 and J is TRBJ2-7, with D tentatively TRBD1 (5 bases). V dropped 7 bases and J dropped 0 bases, with 13 bases sitting between them. Germline CDR1 is MNHEY and CDR2 is SVGAGI. CDR3 size: 14 residues. The CDR3 loop reads CASNDRDSSYEQYF. The CDR3, as DNA: TGTGCCAGCAATGATCGAGACAGCTCCTACGAGCAGTACTTC.

The rearrangement uses TRBV11-2 and TRBJ2-4, with D unclear. CDR3 length: 13 amino acids. Trimming removed 5 bases from V and 7 bases from J, with 12 bases in between. Germline-derived CDR1 and CDR2 are SGHAT and FQNNGV. CDR3 in DNA: TGTGCCAGCAGCCCAACCCCCAGTAACATTCAGTACTTC. It encodes CASSPTPSNIQYF.

The chain combines TRBV5-1 with TRBJ2-1, with a weak D call TRBD1 (5 bases). CDR1 SGHRS and CDR2 YFSETQ come from the germline V gene. The CDR3 is made up of 13 amino acids. The V and J ends lost 4 bases and 8 bases respectively, with 13 bases between them. CDR3 bases: TGCGCCAGCAGCAGAGATCAGGGTCATGAGCAGTTCTTC. Residues: CASSRDQGHEQFF.

The genes are TRBV7-2 and TRBJ2-3, with D perhaps matching TRBD1 (6 bases). The CDR3 is made up of 15 amino acids. In germline, CDR1 is SGHTA, CDR2 FQGNSA. Trimming left V 5 bases short and J 4 bases short, with 16 bases between. CDR3 in amino acids: CASSPVRGPADTQYF. The CDR3 region has the DNA TGTGCCAGCAGCCCTGTCAGGGGCCCCGCAGATACGCAGTATTTT.